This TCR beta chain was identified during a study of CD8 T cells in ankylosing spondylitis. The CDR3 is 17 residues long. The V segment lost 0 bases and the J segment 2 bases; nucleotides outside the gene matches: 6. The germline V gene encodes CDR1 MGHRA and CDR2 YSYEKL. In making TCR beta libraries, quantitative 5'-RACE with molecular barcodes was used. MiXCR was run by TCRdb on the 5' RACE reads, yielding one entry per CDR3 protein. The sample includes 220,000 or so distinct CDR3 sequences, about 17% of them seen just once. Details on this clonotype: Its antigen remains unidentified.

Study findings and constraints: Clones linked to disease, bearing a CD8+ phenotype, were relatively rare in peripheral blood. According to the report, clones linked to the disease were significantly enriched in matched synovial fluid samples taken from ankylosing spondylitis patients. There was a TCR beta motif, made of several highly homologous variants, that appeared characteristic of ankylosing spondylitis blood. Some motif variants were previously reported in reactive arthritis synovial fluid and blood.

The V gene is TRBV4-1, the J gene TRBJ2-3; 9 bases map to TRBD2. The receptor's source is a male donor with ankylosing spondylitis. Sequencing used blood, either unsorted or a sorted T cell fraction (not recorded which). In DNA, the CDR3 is TGCGCCAGCAGCCAAGATGTAGCGGGAGTGGCCACAGATACGCAGTATTTT. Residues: CASSQDVAGVATDTQYF.